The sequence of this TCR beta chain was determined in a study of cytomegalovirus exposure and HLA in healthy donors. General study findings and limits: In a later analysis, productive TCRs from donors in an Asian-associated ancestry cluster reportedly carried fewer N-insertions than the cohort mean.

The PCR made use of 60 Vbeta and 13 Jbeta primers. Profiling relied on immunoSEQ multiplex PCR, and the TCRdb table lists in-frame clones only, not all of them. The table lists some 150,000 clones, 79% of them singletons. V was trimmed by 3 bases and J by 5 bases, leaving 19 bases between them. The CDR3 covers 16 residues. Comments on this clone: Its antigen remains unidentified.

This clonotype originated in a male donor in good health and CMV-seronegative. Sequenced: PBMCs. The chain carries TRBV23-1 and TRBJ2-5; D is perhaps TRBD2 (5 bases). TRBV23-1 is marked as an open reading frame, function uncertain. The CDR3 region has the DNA TGCGCCAGCAGTCATATGACACTAGTCTCCCTGGAGACCCAGTACTTC. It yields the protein CASSHMTLVSLETQYF.